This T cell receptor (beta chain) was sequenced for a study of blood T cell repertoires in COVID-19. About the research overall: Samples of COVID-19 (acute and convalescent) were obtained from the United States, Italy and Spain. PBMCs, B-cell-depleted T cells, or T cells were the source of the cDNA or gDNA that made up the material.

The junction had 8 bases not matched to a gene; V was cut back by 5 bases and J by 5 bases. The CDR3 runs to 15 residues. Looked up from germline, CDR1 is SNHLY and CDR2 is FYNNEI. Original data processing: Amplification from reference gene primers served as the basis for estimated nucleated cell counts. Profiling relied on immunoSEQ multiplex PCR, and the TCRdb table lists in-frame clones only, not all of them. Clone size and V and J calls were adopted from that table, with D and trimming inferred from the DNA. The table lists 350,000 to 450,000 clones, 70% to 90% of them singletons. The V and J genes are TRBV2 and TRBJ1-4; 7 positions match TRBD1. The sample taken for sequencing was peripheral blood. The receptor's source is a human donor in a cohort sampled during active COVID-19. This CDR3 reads CASSYTGTENEKLFF. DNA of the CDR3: TGTGCCAGCAGTTATACCGGGACAGAAAATGAAAAACTGTTTTTT.